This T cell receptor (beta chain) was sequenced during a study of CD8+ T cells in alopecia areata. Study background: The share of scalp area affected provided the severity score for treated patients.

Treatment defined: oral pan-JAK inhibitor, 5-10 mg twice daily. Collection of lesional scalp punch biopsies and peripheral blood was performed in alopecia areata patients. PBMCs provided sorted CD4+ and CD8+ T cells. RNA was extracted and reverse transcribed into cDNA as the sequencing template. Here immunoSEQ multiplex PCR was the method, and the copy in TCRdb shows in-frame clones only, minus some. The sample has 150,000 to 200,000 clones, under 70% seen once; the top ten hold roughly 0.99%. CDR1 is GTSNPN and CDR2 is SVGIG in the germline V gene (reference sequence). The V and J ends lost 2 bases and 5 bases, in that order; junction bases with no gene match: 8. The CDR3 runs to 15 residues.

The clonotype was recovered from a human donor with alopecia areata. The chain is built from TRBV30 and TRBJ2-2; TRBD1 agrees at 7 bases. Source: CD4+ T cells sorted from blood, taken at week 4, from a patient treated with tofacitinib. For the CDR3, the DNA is TGTGCCTGGAGTAGGACCGGGACAGTGACCGGGGAGCTGTTTTTT. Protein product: CAWSRTGTVTGELFF.